This T cell receptor beta chain was sequenced during a study of beta chain features in type 1 diabetes listed by TCRdb under 2018. With regard to the full study: Patients and healthy donors did not differ in mean age, gender distribution, total cell number or subset yield. The study compared the TCRB repertoires of sorted circulating CD4+ T cell subsets in recently diagnosed type 1 diabetes patients with those in matched healthy donors. A total of 85 million to 140 million sorted cells were examined across all samples, and a strong correlation was observed between cell number per subset and RNA yield. Regulatory and stem cell-like memory subsets were obtained from only 8 patients and roughly eight healthy donors, while naive and central memory subsets were obtained from all 28 donors. The full study reports these points: In all four CD4+ subsets, TCRB CDR3 length was moderately but significantly shorter in type 1 diabetes patients. Shorter templates might be favored by PCR, yet because patient and control samples were amplified and corrected together, any such skew would affect both groups equally. At VDJ recombination sites, type 1 diabetes patients had fewer insertions and more deleted nucleotides, which implies abnormalities in thymic rearrangement. HLA sub-analyses involved small numbers of individuals, so any influence of HLA type on TCRB rearrangement remained unresolved. Naive, central memory and regulatory TCRB repertoires appeared to be more similar among patients than among healthy donors. Because cDNA rather than genomic DNA was sequenced, highly expressing activated cells could have been over-represented, although no difference in activation and CD3 levels was found between groups.

The entire isolated RNA was reverse transcribed using the High Capacity cDNA Reverse Transcription Kit, and thus expressed TCRB transcripts were sequenced. Naive, central memory and regulatory T cell samples underwent deep immunoSEQ sequencing, averaging approximately 3.3 million total reads per sample. Sorted cells were lysed in RLT buffer and RNA was extracted with DNase-treated RNeasy Micro or Mini kits, depending on cell number. Each cell subset was processed on its own to prevent cross-contamination, while patient and healthy donor samples were processed together. Using the immunoSEQ multiplex PCR, TCRB sequences were amplified from cDNA into 87-bp fragments spanning the CDR3 region. Amplicons were sequenced on the Illumina HiSeq platform. In the paper's pipeline: PCR bias was corrected computationally using synthetic template baselines, and reads within Hamming distance 2 were collapsed, with unmergeable singletons discarded. Reads were aligned against IMGT so that V, D and J genes, CDR3 length and insertions or deletions at six rearrangement sites could be assigned. Clonotype counts were normalized to sorted cell number within each subset before computing true diversity and Gini coefficients with the tcR R package. The overlap coefficient, calculated on TCRB nucleotide sequences, was used to measure repertoire sharing. Out-of-frame TCRB sequences from naive cells were analyzed as a proxy for the pre-selection repertoire. The immuneACCESS repertoire file appears here via TCRdb, limited to in-frame rearrangements. These files lack a portion of the clones; in checked studies, under half of the deficit traces to unresolved V genes, and the cause of the others is not known. The D gene and trimming were derived from the DNA, and the V and J assignments and clone size from that table. This sample is represented by around 260,000 clones; around 25% of them were singletons. The top ten constitute 0.012% of the sample.

The CDR3 sequence holds 15 residues, the cysteine and phenylalanine included. CDR3 DNA is the only sequence kept; it has 45 bases, read in frame from the first base. V trim: 5 bases; J trim: 5 bases; unmatched bases: 9. The germline V gene specifies SGHTA as CDR1 and FQGTGA as CDR2. Each donor gave one peripheral blood draw, averaging approximately 0.11 L, which was collected into heparinised tubes. A BD FACSAria II was used to sort naive, central memory, regulatory and stem cell-like memory CD4+ T cells with a panel that included CD45RO, CCR7, CD25, CD127, CD95 and CD27. All sorted populations exceeded 95% purity. Right away, PBMCs were isolated by Lymphoprep density gradient centrifugation and were stained directly, with no culture step. To minimize batch effects, samples were stained and sorted in pairs, one healthy donor with one patient per experiment. Notes on this clone: What this receptor recognizes is not known. Nothing much larger sits one base from this clone, and base qualities are not available.

The clonotype originates from a woman in her thirties with type 1 diabetes. The chain is assembled from TRBV7-3 and TRBJ2-1; TRBD1 aligns with 7 central bases. The sample taken for sequencing was naive CD4+ T cells from blood. The cell subset or site tag for this specimen amounts to: true naive CD4+ T cells. DNA sequence: TGTGCCAGCAGCACTGACAGGGTCCCGCACAATGAGCAGTTCTTC. It translates as CASSTDRVPHNEQFF.